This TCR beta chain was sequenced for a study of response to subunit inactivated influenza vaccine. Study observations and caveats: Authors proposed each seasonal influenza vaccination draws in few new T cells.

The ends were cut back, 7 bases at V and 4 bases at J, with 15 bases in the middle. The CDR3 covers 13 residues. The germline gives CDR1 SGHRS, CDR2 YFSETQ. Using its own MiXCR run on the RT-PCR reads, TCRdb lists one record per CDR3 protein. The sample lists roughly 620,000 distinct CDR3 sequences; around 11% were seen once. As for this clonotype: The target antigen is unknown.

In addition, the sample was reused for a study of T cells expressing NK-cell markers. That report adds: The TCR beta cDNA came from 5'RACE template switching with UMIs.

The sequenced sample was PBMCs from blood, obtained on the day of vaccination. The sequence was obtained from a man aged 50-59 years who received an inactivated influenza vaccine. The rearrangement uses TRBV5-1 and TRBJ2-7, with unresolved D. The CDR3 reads CASATQVEYEQYF. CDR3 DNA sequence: TGCGCCAGCGCTACCCAGGTAGAGTACGAGCAGTACTTC.